This entry concerns a single T cell receptor beta chain. This entry belongs to a study of T cell responses to AZD1222 COVID-19 vaccine. The overall study: Pooling covered second doses at about 4 or about 12 weeks.

The CDR3 has 15 amino acids. V dropped 4 bases and J dropped 9; count of bases not matched to a gene: 9. The V gene's germline CDR1 is SGHRS and CDR2 YFSETQ. Some clones are missing from TCRdb's copy, which holds only in-frame ones; the method was immunoSEQ multiplex PCR. The repertoire holds approximately 170,000 clones, with under 95% as singletons. This chain joins TRBV5-1 and TRBJ1-5; 11 bases are a match to TRBD1. The receptor was isolated from an adult in good health. The specimen comprised peripheral blood, sampled on day 0 of AZD1222 vaccination. CDR3 protein: CASSPGQGGKGPQHF. The CDR3 coding sequence is TGCGCCAGCAGCCCGGGACAGGGGGGCAAAGGGCCCCAGCATTTT.